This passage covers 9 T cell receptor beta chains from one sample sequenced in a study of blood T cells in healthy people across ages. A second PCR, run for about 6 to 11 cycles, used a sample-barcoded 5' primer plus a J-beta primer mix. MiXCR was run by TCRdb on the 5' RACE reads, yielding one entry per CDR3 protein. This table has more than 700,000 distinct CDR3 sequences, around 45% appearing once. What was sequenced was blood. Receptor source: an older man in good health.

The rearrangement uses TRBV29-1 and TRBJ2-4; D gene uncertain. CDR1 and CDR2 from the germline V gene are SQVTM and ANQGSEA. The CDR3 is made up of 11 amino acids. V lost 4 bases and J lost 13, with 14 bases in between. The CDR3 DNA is TGCAGCGTTGGTCTATTAAATGAGCAGTACTTC. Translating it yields CSVGLLNEQYF.

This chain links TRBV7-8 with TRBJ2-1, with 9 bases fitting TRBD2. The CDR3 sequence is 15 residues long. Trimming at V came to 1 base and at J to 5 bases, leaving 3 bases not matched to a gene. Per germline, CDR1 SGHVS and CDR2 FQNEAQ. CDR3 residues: CASSLVSSGNNEQFF. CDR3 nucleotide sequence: TGTGCCAGCAGCTTAGTTTCTAGCGGGAACAATGAGCAGTTCTTC. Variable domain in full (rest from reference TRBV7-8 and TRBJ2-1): GAGVSQSPRYKVAKRGQDVALRCDPISGHVSLFWYQQALGQGPEFLTYFQNEAQLDKSGLPSDRFFAERPEGSVSTLKIQRTQQEDSAVYLCASSLVSSGNNEQFFGPGTRLTVL.

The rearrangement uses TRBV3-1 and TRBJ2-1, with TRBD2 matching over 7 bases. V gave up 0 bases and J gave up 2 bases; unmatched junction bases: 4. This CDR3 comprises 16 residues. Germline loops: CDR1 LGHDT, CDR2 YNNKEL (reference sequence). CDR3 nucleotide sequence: TGTGCCAGCAGCCAAGAGGTTGCGGGGGCCTACAATGAGCAGTTCTTC. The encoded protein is CASSQEVAGAYNEQFF.

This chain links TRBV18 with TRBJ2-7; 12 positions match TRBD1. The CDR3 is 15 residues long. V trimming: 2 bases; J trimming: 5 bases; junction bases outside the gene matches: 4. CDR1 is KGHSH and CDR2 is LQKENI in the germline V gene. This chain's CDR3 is CASSPSRDRGHEQYF. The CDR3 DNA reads TGTGCCAGCTCACCATCCCGGGACAGGGGGCACGAGCAGTACTTC.

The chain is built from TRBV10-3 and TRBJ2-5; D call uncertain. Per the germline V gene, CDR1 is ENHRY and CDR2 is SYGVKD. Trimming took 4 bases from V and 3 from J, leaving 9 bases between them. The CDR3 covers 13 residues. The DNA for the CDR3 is TGTGCCATCAGTGCCTGCCGCGAAGAGACCCAGTACTTC. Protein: CAISACREETQYF.

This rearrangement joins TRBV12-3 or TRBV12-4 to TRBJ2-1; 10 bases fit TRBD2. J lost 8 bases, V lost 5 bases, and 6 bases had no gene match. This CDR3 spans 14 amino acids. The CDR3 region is CASSPGTSVYEQFF. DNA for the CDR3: TGTGCCAGCAGTCCCGGGACTAGCGTCTATGAGCAGTTCTTC.

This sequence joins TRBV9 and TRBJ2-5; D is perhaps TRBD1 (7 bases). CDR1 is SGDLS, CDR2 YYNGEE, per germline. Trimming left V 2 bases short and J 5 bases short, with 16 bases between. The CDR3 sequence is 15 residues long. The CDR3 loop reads CASSVDGQAGETQYF. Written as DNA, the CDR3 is TGTGCCAGCAGCGTTGATGGACAGGCGGGGGAGACCCAGTACTTC.

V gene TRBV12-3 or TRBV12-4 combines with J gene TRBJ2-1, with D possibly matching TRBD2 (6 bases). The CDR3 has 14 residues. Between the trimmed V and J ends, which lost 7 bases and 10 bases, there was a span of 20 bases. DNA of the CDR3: TGTGCCAGCATATCGGCGGCGGGGCCTTCGGAGCAGTTCTTC. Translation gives CASISAAGPSEQFF.

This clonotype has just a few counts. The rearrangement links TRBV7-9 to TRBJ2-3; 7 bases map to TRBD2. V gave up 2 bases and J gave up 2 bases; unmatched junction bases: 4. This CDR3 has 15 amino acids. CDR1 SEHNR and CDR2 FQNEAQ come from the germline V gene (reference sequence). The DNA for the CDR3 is TGTGCCAGCAGCTTACGGGCGGGAGCCACAGATACGCAGTATTTT. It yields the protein CASSLRAGATDTQYF.